This record covers a single T cell receptor (beta chain). CDR1 is SQVTM, CDR2 ANQGSEA, per germline. CDR3 length: 15 amino acids. V lost 0 bases and J lost 6, with 14 bases in between. Patients were ruled out by autoimmune disease history or systemic immunosuppression. The data originate from a study of OX40 agonist ivuxolimab in advanced cancers. Profiling relied on immunoSEQ multiplex PCR, and the TCRdb table lists in-frame clones only, not all of them. The table shows around 76,000 clones, with around nine tenths occurring only once. The rearrangement links TRBV29-1 to TRBJ2-2, with D perhaps matching TRBD2 (6 bases). The sample was CD4+ or CD8+ T cells sorted from blood, taken in a trial of the OX40 agonist ivuxolimab. This sequence was found in an adult with an advanced solid tumor such as melanoma, head and neck, liver or kidney cancer. In nucleotides, the CDR3 is TGCAGCGTTGAAGACACCGGGAGATCCCCCGGGGAGCTGTTTTTT. Its translation is CSVEDTGRSPGELFF.